The sequence of this T cell receptor (beta chain) was determined in a study of Ad26.COV2.S vaccination and SARS-CoV-2 variants. Study-level results: Considerable breadth of spike-specific CD8+ and CD4+ T cell responses has reportedly been documented following vaccination. Vaccine and placebo groups showed comparable non-spike TCR breadth. Total T cell responses, in the TCR breadth and depth analyses, may have been underestimated.

Notes on this clone: Its specificity is not known.

Assay: immunoSEQ multiplex PCR; the TCRdb copy retains only in-frame clones and omits some. The table shows about 180,000 clones, with approximately 88% occurring only once. The junction had 9 bases not matched to a gene; V was cut back by 4 bases and J by 1 base. This CDR3 is 17 amino acids long. CDR1 is SGHRS and CDR2 is YFSETQ in the germline V gene. This TCR was recovered from a human donor who had recovered from COVID-19. V usage is TRBV5-1 and J usage is TRBJ1-2; 11 positions agree with TRBD1. The sequencing here drew on peripheral blood, taken after recovery from COVID-19. CDR3 sequence: CASSRGQGGSLNYGYTF. The CDR3 nucleotides are TGCGCCAGCAGCCGGGGACAGGGGGGATCCCTTAACTATGGCTACACCTTC.